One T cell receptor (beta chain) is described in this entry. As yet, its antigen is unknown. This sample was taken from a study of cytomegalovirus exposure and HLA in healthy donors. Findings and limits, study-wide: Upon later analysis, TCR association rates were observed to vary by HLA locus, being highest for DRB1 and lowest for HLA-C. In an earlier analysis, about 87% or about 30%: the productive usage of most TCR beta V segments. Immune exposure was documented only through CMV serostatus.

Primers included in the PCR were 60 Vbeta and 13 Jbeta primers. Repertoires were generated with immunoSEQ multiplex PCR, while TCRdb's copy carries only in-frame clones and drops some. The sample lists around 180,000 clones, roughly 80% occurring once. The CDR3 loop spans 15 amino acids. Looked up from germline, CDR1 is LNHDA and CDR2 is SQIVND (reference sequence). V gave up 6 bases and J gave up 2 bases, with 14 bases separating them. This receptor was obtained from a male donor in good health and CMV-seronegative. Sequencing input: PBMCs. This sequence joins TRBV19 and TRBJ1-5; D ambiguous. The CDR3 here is CASSPFPEGNQPQHF. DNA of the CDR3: TGTGCCAGTAGCCCCTTCCCAGAGGGCAATCAGCCCCAGCATTTT.